The sequence of this TCR beta chain was determined in a study of blood T cell repertoires in COVID-19. The wider study: PBMCs, B-cell-depleted T cells, or T cells provided the cDNA or gDNA that made up the material.

This CDR3 has 14 residues. One Seattle source followed patients from active infection through their disease course. The data were produced by immunoSEQ multiplex PCR, yet TCRdb's version contains in-frame clones alone and is incomplete. The sample shows around 100,000 clones, just under 95% of them seen only once. The J gene is TRBJ2-2, the V gene TRBV21-1; TRBD2 is taken as the D call from the table, unchecked against the DNA. TRBV21-1 is classified as a pseudogene. Sequenced sample: peripheral blood. The TCR comes from a woman aged 45-59 years with COVID-19, enrolled during active disease. CDR3 sequence (DNA): TGTGCCAGCAGCAATAAACAGGAGGGCGGGGAGCTGTTTTTT. It codes for CASSNKQEGGELFF.